This TCR beta chain emerged from a study of T cell responses to AZD1222 COVID-19 vaccine. Method: immunoSEQ multiplex PCR; TCRdb's copy keeps in-frame clones and lacks some. The sample contains about 130,000 clones, roughly 93% of which appear only once. This clone was observed a single time. The antigen remains unidentified. General observations from the study: In all cases, repertoires were sampled only after the peak T cell response. The study reported that nearly half of spike-specific TCRs target unmutated variant regions. White British people made up most donors, females outnumbered males, and clonal diversity was possibly underestimated.

The TCR sequence derives from an adult in good health. The sample in question was peripheral blood, obtained on day 0 of AZD1222 vaccination.

CDR3 sequence reads: CASSLQNQETQYF. CDR3 DNA: TGTGCCAGCAGTTTACAAAACCAAGAGACCCAGTACTTC. This rearrangement joins TRBV27 to TRBJ2-5; no clear D gene. Per the germline V gene, CDR1 is MNHEY and CDR2 is SMNVEV (reference sequence). V lost 2 bases to trimming and J lost 0 bases, with 4 bases between them. The CDR3 extends over 13 amino acids.